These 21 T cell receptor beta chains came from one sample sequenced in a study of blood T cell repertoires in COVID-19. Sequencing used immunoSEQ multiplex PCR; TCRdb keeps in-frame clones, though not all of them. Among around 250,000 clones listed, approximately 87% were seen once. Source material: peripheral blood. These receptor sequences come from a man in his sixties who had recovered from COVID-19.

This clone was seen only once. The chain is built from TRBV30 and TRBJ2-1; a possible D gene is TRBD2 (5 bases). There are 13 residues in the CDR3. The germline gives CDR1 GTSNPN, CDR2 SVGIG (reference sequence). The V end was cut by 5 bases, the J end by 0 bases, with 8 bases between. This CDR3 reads CAWSGDSYNEQFF. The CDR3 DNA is TGTGCCTGGTCCGGGGACTCCTACAATGAGCAGTTCTTC.

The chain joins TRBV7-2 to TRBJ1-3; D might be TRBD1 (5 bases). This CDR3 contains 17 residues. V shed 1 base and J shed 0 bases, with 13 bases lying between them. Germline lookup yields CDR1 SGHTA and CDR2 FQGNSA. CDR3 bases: TGTGCCAGCAGCTTAGTTCCAGGGCCGAGCTCTGGAAACACCATATATTTT. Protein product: CASSLVPGPSSGNTIYF.

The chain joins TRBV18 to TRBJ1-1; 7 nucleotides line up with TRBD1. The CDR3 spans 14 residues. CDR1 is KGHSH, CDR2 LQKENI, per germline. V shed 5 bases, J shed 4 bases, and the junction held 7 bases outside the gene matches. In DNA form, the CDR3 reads TGTGCCAGCTCAAGACAGGGTCGGGGCACTGAAGCTTTCTTT. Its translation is CASSRQGRGTEAFF. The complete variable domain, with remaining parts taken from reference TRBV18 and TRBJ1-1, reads NAGVMQNPRHLVRRRGQEARLRCSPMKGHSHVYWYRQLPEEGLKFMVYLQKENIIDESGMPKERFSAEFPKEGPSILRIQQVVRGDSAAYFCASSRQGRGTEAFFGQGTRLTVV.

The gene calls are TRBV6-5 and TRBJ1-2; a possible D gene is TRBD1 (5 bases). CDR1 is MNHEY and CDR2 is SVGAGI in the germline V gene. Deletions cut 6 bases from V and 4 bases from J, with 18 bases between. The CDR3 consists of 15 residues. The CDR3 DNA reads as TGTGCCAGCAGAAGGCTGGGGGAGGAACGCTATGGCTACACCTTC. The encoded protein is CASRRLGEERYGYTF.

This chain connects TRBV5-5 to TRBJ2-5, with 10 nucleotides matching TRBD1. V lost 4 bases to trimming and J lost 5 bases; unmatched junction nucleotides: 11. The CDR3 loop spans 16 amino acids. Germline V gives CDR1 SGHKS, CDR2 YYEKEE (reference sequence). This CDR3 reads CASSPLGQGSGETQYF. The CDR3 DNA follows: TGTGCCAGCAGCCCGCTGGGACAGGGGTCCGGGGAGACCCAGTACTTC.

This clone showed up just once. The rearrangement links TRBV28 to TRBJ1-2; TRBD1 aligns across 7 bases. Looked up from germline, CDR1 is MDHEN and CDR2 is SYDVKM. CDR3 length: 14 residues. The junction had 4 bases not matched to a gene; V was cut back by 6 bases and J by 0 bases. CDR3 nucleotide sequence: TGTGCCAGCAGAATGACAGGGACTAACTATGGCTACACCTTC. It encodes CASRMTGTNYGYTF.

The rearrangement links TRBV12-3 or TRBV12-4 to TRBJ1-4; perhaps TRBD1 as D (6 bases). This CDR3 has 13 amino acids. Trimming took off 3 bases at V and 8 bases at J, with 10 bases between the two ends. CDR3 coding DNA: TGTGCCAGCAGTTTCTCAGGGGACGAAAAACTGTTTTTT. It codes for CASSFSGDEKLFF.

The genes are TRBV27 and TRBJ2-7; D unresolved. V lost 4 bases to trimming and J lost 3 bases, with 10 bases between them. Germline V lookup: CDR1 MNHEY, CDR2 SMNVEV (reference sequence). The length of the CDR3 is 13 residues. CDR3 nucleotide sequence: TGTGCCAGCAGTTCACCGCCCGGCTACGAGCAGTACTTC. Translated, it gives CASSSPPGYEQYF.

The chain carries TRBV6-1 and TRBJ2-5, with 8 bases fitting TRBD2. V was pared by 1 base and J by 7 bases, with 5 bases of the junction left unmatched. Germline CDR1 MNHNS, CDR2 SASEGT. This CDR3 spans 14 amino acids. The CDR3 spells CASSEVAGLGTQYF. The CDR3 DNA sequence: TGTGCCAGCAGTGAAGTGGCGGGACTAGGGACCCAGTACTTC.

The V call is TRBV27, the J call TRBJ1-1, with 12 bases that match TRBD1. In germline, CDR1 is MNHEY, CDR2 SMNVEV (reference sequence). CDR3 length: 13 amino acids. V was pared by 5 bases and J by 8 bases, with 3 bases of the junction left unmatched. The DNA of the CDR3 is TGTGCCAGCAGTGGGACAGGGGGCGCGGAAGCTTTCTTT. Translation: CASSGTGGAEAFF.

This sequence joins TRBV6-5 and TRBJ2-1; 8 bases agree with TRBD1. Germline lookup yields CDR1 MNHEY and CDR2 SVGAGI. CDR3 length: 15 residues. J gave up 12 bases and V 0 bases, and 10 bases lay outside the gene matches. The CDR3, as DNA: TGTGCCAGCAGTTACTCGGGGCAGGGGGCGAGGCGGCAGTTCTTC. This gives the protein CASSYSGQGARRQFF.

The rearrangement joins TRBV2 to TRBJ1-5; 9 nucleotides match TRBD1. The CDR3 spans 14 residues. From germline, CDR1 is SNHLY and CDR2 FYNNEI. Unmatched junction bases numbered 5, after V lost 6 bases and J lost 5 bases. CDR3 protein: CASRLDRGYQPQHF. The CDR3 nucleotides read TGTGCCAGCAGACTGGACAGGGGATATCAGCCCCAGCATTTT.

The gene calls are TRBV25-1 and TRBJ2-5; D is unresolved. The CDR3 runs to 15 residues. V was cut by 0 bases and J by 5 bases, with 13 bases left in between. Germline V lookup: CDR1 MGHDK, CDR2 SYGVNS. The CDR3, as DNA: TGTGCCAGCAGTGAATATGGCAGGCCAACCGAGACCCAGTACTTC. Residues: CASSEYGRPTETQYF. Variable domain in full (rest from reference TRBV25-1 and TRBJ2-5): EADIYQTPRYLVIGTGKKITLECSQTMGHDKMYWYQQDPGMELHLIHYSYGVNSTEKGDLSSESTVSRIRTEHFPLTLESARPSHTSQYLCASSEYGRPTETQYFGPGTRLLVL.

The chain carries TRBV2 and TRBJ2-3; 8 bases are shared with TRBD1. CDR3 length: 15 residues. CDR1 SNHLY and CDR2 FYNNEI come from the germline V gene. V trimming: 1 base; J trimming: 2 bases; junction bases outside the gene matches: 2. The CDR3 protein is CASSEDRGNTDTQYF. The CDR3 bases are TGTGCCAGCAGTGAAGACAGGGGGAACACAGATACGCAGTATTTT.

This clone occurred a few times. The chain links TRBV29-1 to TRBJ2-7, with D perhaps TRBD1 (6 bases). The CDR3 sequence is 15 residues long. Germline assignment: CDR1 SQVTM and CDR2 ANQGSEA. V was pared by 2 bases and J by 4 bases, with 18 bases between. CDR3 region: CSVENRQGSSYEQYF. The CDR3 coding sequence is TGCAGCGTTGAAAATCGGCAGGGGTCGAGTTACGAGCAGTACTTC.

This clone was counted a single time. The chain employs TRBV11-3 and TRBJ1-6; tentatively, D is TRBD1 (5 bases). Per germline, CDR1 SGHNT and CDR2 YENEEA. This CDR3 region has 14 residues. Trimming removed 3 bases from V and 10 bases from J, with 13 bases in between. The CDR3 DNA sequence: TGTGCCAGCAGCTTCGGGGGTCGCGACTCACCCCTCCACTTT. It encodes CASSFGGRDSPLHF.

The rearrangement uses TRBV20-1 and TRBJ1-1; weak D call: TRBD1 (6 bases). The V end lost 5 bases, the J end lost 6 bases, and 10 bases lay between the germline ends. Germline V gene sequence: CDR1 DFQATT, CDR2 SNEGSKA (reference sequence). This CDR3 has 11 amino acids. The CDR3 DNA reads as TGCAGTGCTCCAGGGGCCCCTGAAGCTTTCTTT. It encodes CSAPGAPEAFF.

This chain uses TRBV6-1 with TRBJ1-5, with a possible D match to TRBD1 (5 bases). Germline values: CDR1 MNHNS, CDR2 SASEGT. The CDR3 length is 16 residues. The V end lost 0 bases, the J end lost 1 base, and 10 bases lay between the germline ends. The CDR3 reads CASSEAGGTSNQPQHF. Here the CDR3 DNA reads TGTGCCAGCAGTGAAGCGGGGGGAACCAGCAATCAGCCCCAGCATTTT.

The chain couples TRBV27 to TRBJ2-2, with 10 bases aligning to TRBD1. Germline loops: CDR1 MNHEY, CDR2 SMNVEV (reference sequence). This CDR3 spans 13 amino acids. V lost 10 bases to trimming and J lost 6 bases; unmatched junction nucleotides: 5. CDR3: CAIGTGVAGELFF. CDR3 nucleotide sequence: TGTGCCATAGGGACAGGGGTGGCCGGGGAGCTGTTTTTT.

The CDR3 nucleotides read TGTGCCAGCAGTCGAACAGGGCATGGGGCCGGGGAGCTGTTTTTT. The encoded protein is CASSRTGHGAGELFF. The chain uses TRBV27 and TRBJ2-2, with D possibly being TRBD1 (6 bases). V lost 5 bases and J lost 6, with 16 bases in between. The germline V gene encodes CDR1 MNHEY and CDR2 SMNVEV (reference sequence). This CDR3 contains 15 residues.

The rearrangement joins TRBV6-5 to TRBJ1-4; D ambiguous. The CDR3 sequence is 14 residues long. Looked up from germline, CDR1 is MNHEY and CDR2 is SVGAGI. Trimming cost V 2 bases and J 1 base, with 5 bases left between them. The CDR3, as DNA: TGTGCCAGCAGTTACGGGAGAACTAATGAAAAACTGTTTTTT. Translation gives CASSYGRTNEKLFF.